This T cell receptor (beta chain) was captured by sequencing in a study of quantifying T cell responses using KT2 cells. At the level of the study: cDNA was made from DNase-treated RNA using alpha and beta constant primers.

The cDNA 3' end received a ligated oligonucleotide with a UMI. First-round PCR used 3 to 4 cycles and beta primers RC1.1 and RC1.2 covering TRBC1 and TRBC2. TCRdb called the UMI-ligation and nested PCR reads again in MiXCR, with one record for every CDR3 protein. In the table there are 42,000 or so distinct CDR3 sequences, 17% of which are singletons. This clonotype occurred a few times. KT2, a clone with a known TCR, was spiked into unfractionated PBMC. CDR1 SNHLY and CDR2 FYNNEI come from the germline V gene. The CDR3 covers 16 residues. J lost 0 bases, V lost 4 bases, and 4 bases had no gene match. The source is a human donor. Sequencing was carried out using PBMCs spiked with cells of the T cell clone KT2. This rearrangement joins TRBV2 to TRBJ1-4; TRBD1 matches 8 bases. This chain's CDR3 is CASSGDRYTTNEKLFF. The DNA of the CDR3 is TGTGCCAGCAGTGGGGACAGGTACACAACTAATGAAAAACTGTTTTTT.